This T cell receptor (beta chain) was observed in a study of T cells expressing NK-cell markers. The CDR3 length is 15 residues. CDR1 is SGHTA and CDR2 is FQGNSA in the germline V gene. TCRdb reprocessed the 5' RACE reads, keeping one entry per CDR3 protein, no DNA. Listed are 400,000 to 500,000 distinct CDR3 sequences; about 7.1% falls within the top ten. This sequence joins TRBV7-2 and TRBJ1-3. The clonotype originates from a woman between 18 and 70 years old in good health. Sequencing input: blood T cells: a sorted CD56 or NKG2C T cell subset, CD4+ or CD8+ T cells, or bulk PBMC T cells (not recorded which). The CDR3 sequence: CASSLGLSSGNTIYF. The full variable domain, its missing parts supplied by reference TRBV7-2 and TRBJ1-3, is GAGVSQSPSNKVTEKGKDVELRCDPISGHTALYWYRQSLGQGLEFLIYFQGNSAPDKSGLPSDRFSAERTGGSVSTLTIQRTQQEDSAVYLCASSLGLSSGNTIYFGEGSWLTVV.